Listed here is a single TCR beta chain. Its specificity is unknown. This CDR3 has 16 amino acids. CDR1 is MNHNS, CDR2 SASEGT, per germline. Trimming removed 4 bases at V and 5 bases at J, with 20 bases between. Investigators performed immunoSEQ version v3.0 at survey level. Method: immunoSEQ multiplex PCR; TCRdb's copy keeps in-frame clones and lacks some. The data hold more than 35,000 clones, with 90% to 95% observed a single time. The data originate from a study of long-term antiretroviral therapy in people with HIV. Every donor contributed at least one pre-ART and at least two post-ART PBMC samples. Broader study findings: Despite increasing after ART, diversity remained lower than that of transplant donor controls. Every time point showed a repertoire led by clones expanded before ART.

The rearrangement uses TRBV6-1 and TRBJ1-2; D possibly corresponds to TRBD1 (6 bases). Sequenced here: unsorted PBMCs, sampled 3.7 years after starting antiretroviral therapy. This TCR was sampled from a woman between 50 and 59 years old with HIV. The CDR3 protein is CASSAEQLGAGYGYTF. Here the CDR3 DNA reads TGTGCCAGCAGTGCCGAACAGCTGGGGGCCGGGTATGGCTACACCTTC.